The TCR beta chain under discussion was sequenced for a study of OX40 agonist ivuxolimab in advanced cancers. Method: immunoSEQ multiplex PCR; TCRdb's copy keeps in-frame clones and lacks some. Of about 31,000 clones listed, more than 90% are singletons. Per germline, CDR1 MNHEY and CDR2 SMNVEV (reference sequence). The V end lost 5 bases, the J end lost 4 bases, and 5 bases lay between the germline ends. The CDR3 has 12 amino acids. V gene TRBV27 combines with J gene TRBJ2-2; D remains ambiguous. The TCR originated in an adult with an advanced solid tumor such as melanoma, head and neck, liver or kidney cancer. The sequences come from CD4+ or CD8+ T cells sorted from blood, collected in a trial of the OX40 agonist ivuxolimab. Written as DNA, the CDR3 is TGTGCCAGCAGTCCAATCACCGGGGAGCTGTTTTTT. It encodes CASSPITGELFF.